A selection of T cell receptor beta chains follows, all from one sample in a study of blood T cell repertoires in COVID-19. TCRdb keeps only in-frame clones here, not all; method: immunoSEQ multiplex PCR. The sample includes about 120,000 clones, 86% of them seen just once. The material sequenced was peripheral blood. The source of these receptors is a woman in her 70s with COVID-19, enrolled during active disease. Both conserved end residues are part of each CDR3. The order of the fields is J gene, D gene, clone size, V gene, CDR3 protein, CDR3 DNA. A D gene is named only where the DNA matches it firmly. Size tells how often a clone was seen (once, few, many) or the class of an expanded clone, and some rows leave it out.

>TRBJ2-3|.|.|TRBV30
CAWSGDLSTDTQYF
TGTGCCTGGAGTGGGGACTTAAGCACAGATACGCAGTATTTT
>TRBJ2-3|.|.|TRBV7-8
CASSLDSRGRSRTDTQYF
TGTGCCAGCAGCTTAGACAGCCGTGGCCGATCCCGGACAGATACGCAGTATTTT
>TRBJ1-1|.|.|TRBV19
CASSVFQGTEAFF
TGTGCCAGTAGTGTGTTCCAGGGAACTGAAGCTTTCTTT
>TRBJ1-6|.|.|TRBV13
CASSRQGSSYNSPLHF
TGTGCCAGCAGCAGGCAGGGGAGCTCCTATAATTCACCCCTCCACTTT
>TRBJ2-7|TRBD1|few|TRBV5-1
CASRLRPSGTGGGNEQYF
TGCGCCAGCAGACTACGACCCTCCGGGACAGGGGGTGGCAACGAGCAGTACTTC
>TRBJ1-2|.|.|TRBV4-1
CASSLATGTANYGYTF
TGCGCCAGCAGCCTCGCAACCGGGACTGCCAACTATGGCTACACCTTC
>TRBJ2-7|TRBD1|.|TRBV6-1
CASSEDRGVITYEQYF
TGTGCCAGCAGCGAAGACAGGGGGGTTATTACCTACGAGCAGTACTTC
>TRBJ2-2|.|once|TRBV13
CASSLGRYRGSTGELFF
TGTGCCAGCAGCTTAGGCCGTTACCGAGGGAGTACCGGGGAGCTGTTTTTT
>TRBJ2-1|.|.|TRBV2
CASSEEGGGVTDNEQFF
TGTGCCAGCAGTGAAGAAGGCGGCGGGGTCACCGACAATGAGCAGTTCTTC
>TRBJ1-2|.|.|TRBV7-9
CASSSALRAVYGYTF
TGTGCCAGCAGCTCCGCCCTCAGGGCCGTCTATGGCTACACCTTC
>TRBJ1-1|.|few|TRBV20-1
CSASIRRSITEAFF
TGCAGTGCTAGTATCCGTCGGTCAATCACTGAAGCTTTCTTT
>TRBJ2-3|TRBD2|.|TRBV5-1
CASGIAGGQTDTQYF
TGCGCCAGCGGAATAGCGGGGGGGCAGACAGATACGCAGTATTTT
>TRBJ2-7|TRBD1|once|TRBV14
CASSLGGTGVYEQYF
TGTGCCAGCAGCCTGGGGGGGACAGGGGTCTACGAGCAGTACTTC
>TRBJ1-6|TRBD1|.|TRBV24-1
CATSEGQTYNSPLHF
TGTGCCACCAGTGAGGGACAGACCTATAATTCACCCCTCCACTTT
>TRBJ1-5|.|.|TRBV28
CASSGSNPGSNQPQHF
TGTGCCAGCAGTGGATCAAACCCAGGGAGCAATCAGCCCCAGCATTTT
>TRBJ2-2|TRBD1|.|TRBV11-2
CASSLGGQGYTGELFF
TGTGCCAGCAGCTTAGGGGGACAGGGTTACACCGGGGAGCTGTTTTTT
>TRBJ2-5|TRBD2|.|TRBV7-2
CASSSVTSGGSQETQYF
TGTGCCAGCAGCTCCGTGACTAGCGGGGGGTCTCAAGAGACCCAGTACTTC
>TRBJ1-1|.|.|TRBV2
CASVVDFLNTEAFF
TGTGCCAGCGTGGTTGACTTCCTAAACACTGAAGCTTTCTTT
>TRBJ1-3|.|.|TRBV5-1
CASREQPSSGNTIYF
TGCGCCAGCAGAGAACAGCCGAGCTCTGGAAACACCATATATTTT
>TRBJ1-3|TRBD1|.|TRBV6-5
CASSTRQGQRNTIYF
TGTGCCAGCAGTACCCGACAGGGTCAAAGAAACACCATATATTTT
>TRBJ2-5|TRBD2|once|TRBV2
CASNPGGLETQYF
TGTGCCAGCAACCCGGGGGGGCTTGAGACCCAGTACTTC
>TRBJ2-3|.|.|TRBV19
CASSKRTDTQYF
TGTGCCAGTAGTAAGCGTACAGATACGCAGTATTTT
>TRBJ2-2|TRBD1|.|TRBV18
CASSPLRTGVTGELFF
TGTGCCAGCTCACCATTAAGGACAGGGGTCACCGGGGAGCTGTTTTTT
>TRBJ2-2|TRBD2|.|TRBV19
CASSSGTSGGGELFF
TGTGCCAGTAGTTCCGGGACTAGCGGCGGCGGGGAGCTGTTTTTT
>TRBJ2-3|.|.|TRBV29-1
CSVEGGRGTDTQYF
TGCAGCGTTGAAGGGGGCAGGGGCACAGATACGCAGTATTTT
>TRBJ2-7|.|.|TRBV3-1/TRBV3-2
CASSQALGQGYEQYF
TGTGCCAGCAGCCAGGCCTTGGGGCAAGGCTACGAGCAGTACTTC
>TRBJ2-7|.|once|TRBV5-4
CASSLGLLNSYEQYF
TGTGCCAGCAGCTTAGGACTGCTGAACTCCTACGAGCAGTACTTC
>TRBJ2-6|.|.|TRBV2
CASGGYGANVLTF
TGTGCCAGCGGGGGCTATGGGGCCAACGTCCTGACTTTC
>TRBJ1-3|.|.|TRBV2
CASLYRVEGHTIYF
TGTGCCAGCCTCTACCGGGTTGAGGGTCACACCATATATTTT
>TRBJ1-2|TRBD1|.|TRBV28
CASRRDRGGYTF
TGTGCCAGCAGAAGGGACAGGGGAGGCTACACCTTC
>TRBJ1-2|TRBD1|.|TRBV18
CASSPPGGPSYYYGYTF
TGTGCCAGCTCACCCCCAGGGGGCCCTTCCTACTACTATGGCTACACCTTC
>TRBJ2-7|.|once|TRBV6-1
CASSEQGSRYEQYF
TGTGCCAGCAGTGAGCAGGGATCCCGCTACGAGCAGTACTTC
>TRBJ1-1|TRBD1|.|TRBV2
CASRNGQGAQAFF
TGTGCCAGCAGGAACGGACAGGGGGCACAAGCTTTCTTT
>TRBJ2-1|TRBD2|.|TRBV10-3
CATQLTSGGRYEQFF
TGTGCCACCCAACTGACTAGCGGGGGACGTTATGAGCAGTTCTTC
>TRBJ2-7|TRBD1|.|TRBV12-5
CASGFPGQGNSYEQYF
TGTGCTAGTGGTTTTCCGGGACAGGGGAACTCCTACGAGCAGTACTTC
>TRBJ2-7|.|.|TRBV30
CAWSGQGYEQYF
TGTGCCTGGAGTGGGCAGGGGTACGAGCAGTACTTC
>TRBJ1-1|TRBD1|few|TRBV5-1
CASSPVRGVSTEAFF
TGCGCCAGCAGCCCGGTCAGGGGGGTTTCCACTGAAGCTTTCTTT
>TRBJ1-6|TRBD1|many|TRBV19
CASSHRQGGYNSPLHF
TGTGCCAGTAGTCACCGACAGGGTGGATATAATTCACCCCTCCACTTT